This T cell receptor beta chain emerged from a study of T cell repertoires in cytomegalovirus infection. Study information: Use of recently identified HLA-C-restricted and well-studied HLA-B-restricted CMV epitopes was part of the study. Indications came from public TCR beta signatures; they pointed to CMV infection and to a matching HLA type.

V was clipped by 0 bases and J by 1 base, with 18 bases between them. The CDR3 is 18 amino acids. The germline CDR1 and CDR2 sequences are SGHTA and FQGNSA. Turning to this clonotype: Its antigen is unidentified.

TCRdb passed the reads through MiXCR, listing each CDR3 protein once. The table shows some 500,000 distinct CDR3 sequences, with roughly 42% occurring only once. Broader study findings: HLA-C-restricted CMV-specific TCR beta clonotypes prevailed in the ex vivo response. CMV carriers with the relevant HLA were identified by cumulative public TCR beta family frequency.

The sample consisted of cultured PBMCs, taken from culture after CMV antigen stimulation. The TCR sequence derives from a human donor in good health (CMV status not recorded). Some clones in this sample may be carry-over from other donors' samples. This chain links TRBV7-2 with TRBJ1-1, with unresolved D. CDR3 sequence (DNA): TGTGCCAGCAGCTTAGCCCTGGGGAACGCTTCCCCGAACACTGAAGCTTTCTTT. Its translation: CASSLALGNASPNTEAFF.